The T cell receptor beta chain described here comes from a study of blood T cells in healthy people across ages. General study points: Across samples, TCR beta diversity tracked strongly with naive T cell percentage.

Regarding this clonotype: Its antigen is as yet unknown.

Germline assignment: CDR1 PRHDT and CDR2 FYEKMQ (reference sequence). Trimming cost V 3 bases and J 2 bases, with 10 bases left between them. The CDR3 runs 14 residues. The second PCR ran about 6 to 12 cycles with a sample-barcoded 5' primer and J-beta primers. Using its own MiXCR run on the 5' RACE reads, TCRdb lists one record per CDR3 protein. Of hundreds of thousands of distinct CDR3 sequences listed, under 40% were seen once; the top ten hold 10% to 15%. The source material was blood. The genes are TRBV13 and TRBJ2-5; D gene unclear. The sequence was collected from a young man in good health. The CDR3 DNA reads as TGTGCCAGCAGCTTTATAACAGAGCAAGAGACCCAGTACTTC. It codes for CASSFITEQETQYF.